A single T cell receptor beta chain is shown here with its context. These data originate in a study of blood T cell repertoires in COVID-19. The wider study: Collection of acute and convalescent COVID-19 samples took place in the United States, Italy and Spain. T cells, B-cell-depleted T cells, or PBMCs provided the cDNA or gDNA that served as material.

Per the original data handling: How many nucleated cells were present was estimated from reference gene primer amplification. Data came from immunoSEQ multiplex PCR; TCRdb stores just in-frame clones and leaves some out. V and J calls plus clone size are reproduced from that table; the DNA served to infer D and trimming. Of tens of thousands of clones in the sample, around four fifths were seen once. The sequence derives from a man between 70 and 80 years old with acute or convalescent COVID-19. Sample: peripheral blood.

The CDR3 DNA reads TGTGCCATCGGGGGGCCTTACGAGCAGTACTTC. It is translated as CAIGGPYEQYF. V is TRBV28 and J is TRBJ2-7; perhaps TRBD2 as D (7 bases). Trimming shortened V by 10 bases and J by 4 bases, and 11 bases separated the two germline ends. This CDR3 has 11 amino acids. Germline V CDR1 and CDR2: MDHEN, SYDVKM.